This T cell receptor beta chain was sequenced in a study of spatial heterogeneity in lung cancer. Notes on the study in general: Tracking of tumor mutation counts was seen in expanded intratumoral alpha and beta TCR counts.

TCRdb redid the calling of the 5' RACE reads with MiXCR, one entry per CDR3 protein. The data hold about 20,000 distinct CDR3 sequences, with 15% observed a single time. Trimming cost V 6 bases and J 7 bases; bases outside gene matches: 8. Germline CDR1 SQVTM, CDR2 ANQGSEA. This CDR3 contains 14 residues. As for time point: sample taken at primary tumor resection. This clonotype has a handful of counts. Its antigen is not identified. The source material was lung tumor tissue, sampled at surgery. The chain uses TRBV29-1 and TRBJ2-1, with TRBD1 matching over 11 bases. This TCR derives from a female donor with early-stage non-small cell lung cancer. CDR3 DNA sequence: TGCAGCGTGCAAAGGGGGACAGGGGGTAATGAGCAGTTCTTC. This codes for CSVQRGTGGNEQFF.